This TCR beta chain was recorded in a study of cytomegalovirus exposure and HLA in healthy donors (dated 2017 in TCRdb). In the study overall: The 500 to 800 repertoires of the first cohort and the approximately 110 validation repertoires were produced on the same platform, according to a later analysis. The study aimed to test whether signatures of past pathogen exposure could be identified by cataloging public T cell receptors. Along with the approximately 650-subject first cohort, a separate validation cohort of over 90 different subjects was used. The study combined high-throughput TCR immunosequencing, statistical association of individual TCRs with disease status, and machine learning to predict cytomegalovirus infection status. The investigation overall reported the following: In both the original and validation cohorts, the classifier was reported to diagnose cytomegalovirus status with high specificity and sensitivity. Three of the identified cytomegalovirus-associated TCR beta chains were confirmed in vitro to be specific for cytomegalovirus antigens. Most TCR sequences were seen in very few donors, while some public TCRs were found in many individuals. Of the cluster scores, approximately 94% were above 0 in a later analysis, which found that TCRs clustered in the first cohort also tended to co-occur in the 120 validation repertoires. In the study, some 160 TCR beta chains were listed as associated with cytomegalovirus. It was suggested by the authors that the approach could potentially be generalized to other disease states and immunological phenotypes. All 120 or so repertoires were used to score co-occurrence in the validation cohort in a later analysis, because that analysis had no HLA typing for the cohort.

Trimming removed 0 bases from V and 5 bases from J, leaving 10 bases between the germline ends. CDR1 and CDR2 (LGHNA, YSLEER) derive from the germline V gene. The CDR3 holds 15 amino acids from the cysteine to the phenylalanine. The read is trimmed to its CDR3 DNA, 45 bases read in frame from base 1. As regards this clone: It lacks a known antigen. There are no base qualities to consult, and no much larger clone falls within one base.

The donors were included in the validation cohort of approximately 120 subjects, a group kept apart from the approximately 650-subject first cohort. Libraries came from the immunoSEQ multiplex PCR assay. The published analysis was carried out like this. A statistical classification framework was built for diagnosing cytomegalovirus status from the catalog of TCR beta chain sequences. TCRdb holds this immuneACCESS table with in-frame rearrangements only. Some clones are missing; in checked studies, unresolved V genes explain under half, and the rest has no known cause. V, J and clone size derive from that table, while D and trimming were established from the DNA sequence. This sample gives roughly 120,000 clones in total; approximately 88% of them show up just once. The ten largest clones take up about 1.8% of the sample.

The material sequenced was PBMCs. The sequence joins TRBV4-3 to TRBJ1-4, with an unclear D gene assignment. The TCR was taken from a man aged 18 to 30 in good health and CMV-seronegative. The DNA reads as follows: TGCGCCAGCAGCCAAGATGTAGCCCAGAATGAAAAACTGTTTTTT. The resulting protein is CASSQDVAQNEKLFF.